A single sample is the source of the 25 T cell receptor beta chains below, sequenced in a study of cytomegalovirus exposure and HLA in healthy donors. In the PCR, 60 Vbeta and 13 Jbeta primers were used. Method: immunoSEQ multiplex PCR; TCRdb's copy keeps in-frame clones and lacks some. The profile shows roughly 140,000 clones, 68% of them singletons. Sequencing was carried out using PBMCs. The receptors come from a man aged 55 to 70 in good health and CMV-seronegative.

The CDR3 region has the DNA TGTGCCAGCAGTGTAGGGCGGGGTGGCTACACCTTC. As protein: CASSVGRGGYTF. The chain combines TRBV6-1 with TRBJ1-2; no definite D call. The CDR3 sequence is 12 residues long. V was pared by 4 bases and J by 7 bases, with 10 bases between. CDR1 is MNHNS and CDR2 is SASEGT in the germline V gene.

The chain carries TRBV7-2 and TRBJ2-3; D gene unclear. CDR1 and CDR2 from the germline V gene are SGHTA and FQGNSA. V was clipped by 3 bases and J by 5 bases, with 9 bases between them. This CDR3 region has 13 residues. In nucleotides, the CDR3 is TGTGCCAGCAGCTTTCCAGAGGTAGATACGCAGTATTTT. This encodes CASSFPEVDTQYF.

The chain uses TRBV5-1 and TRBJ2-1; maybe TRBD2 (7 bases). Trimming stripped 5 bases from V and 3 bases from J, with 18 bases between. The CDR3 covers 16 residues. Germline V gene data show CDR1 as SGHRS and CDR2 as YFSETQ. The CDR3 sequence is CASSGGGGSSYNEQFF. The CDR3 nucleotides are TGCGCCAGCAGTGGGGGCGGCGGGAGTAGCTACAATGAGCAGTTCTTC.

The gene calls are TRBV29-1 and TRBJ2-7; 8 bases agree with TRBD2. Germline assignment: CDR1 SQVTM and CDR2 ANQGSEA. The CDR3 sequence is 13 residues long. Trimming took 5 bases from V and 1 from J; bases not matched to a gene: 4. The DNA of the CDR3 is TGCAGCGTTCGCGGGGGGCCTTCCTACGAGCAGTACTTC. Translating gives CSVRGGPSYEQYF.

The chain recombines TRBV20-1 with TRBJ1-2, with TRBD1 identical over 7 bases. There are 11 residues in the CDR3. Looked up from germline, CDR1 is DFQATT and CDR2 is SNEGSKA (reference sequence). V dropped 3 bases and J dropped 7; count of bases not matched to a gene: 2. The CDR3 sequence is CSARTGFGYTF. CDR3 coding DNA: TGCAGTGCTAGGACAGGGTTTGGCTACACCTTC.

The chain uses TRBV28 and TRBJ2-6, with D possibly being TRBD2 (6 bases). The CDR3 spans 17 residues. V lost 6 bases and J lost 0, with 15 bases in between. Germline V lookup: CDR1 MDHEN, CDR2 SYDVKM. CDR3 nucleotides: TGTGCCAGCAGCCCCGCGGGGCAGAGCTCTGGGGCCAACGTCCTGACTTTC. It specifies CASSPAGQSSGANVLTF.

The chain links TRBV6-1 to TRBJ2-7; D call uncertain. Trimming took 5 bases from V and 1 from J, leaving 12 bases between them. The CDR3 has 14 residues. The germline gives CDR1 MNHNS, CDR2 SASEGT. This CDR3 is CASSTEPRSYEQYF. The CDR3 coding sequence is TGTGCCAGCAGTACAGAGCCCCGTTCCTACGAGCAGTACTTC.

The chain couples TRBV7-8 to TRBJ2-5; D might be TRBD1 (5 bases). Germline CDR1 is SGHVS and CDR2 is FQNEAQ. The CDR3 totals 14 residues. V lost 3 bases to trimming and J lost 1 base, with 9 bases between them. For the CDR3, the DNA is TGTGCCAGCAGCTTGGCAGGGATCCAAGAGACCCAGTACTTC. Translating gives CASSLAGIQETQYF.

V gene TRBV19 combines with J gene TRBJ1-4, with unresolved D. V lost 3 bases and J lost 7, with 12 bases in between. The germline V gene has CDR1 LNHDA and CDR2 SQIVND (reference sequence). This CDR3 spans 14 amino acids. The CDR3 protein is CASSMQVVVEKLFF. The CDR3 DNA is TGTGCCAGTAGTATGCAGGTGGTGGTTGAAAAACTGTTTTTT. Full variable domain (outside the CDR3, taken from reference TRBV19 and TRBJ1-4): DGGITQSPKYLFRKEGQNVTLSCEQNLNHDAMYWYRQDPGQGLRLIYYSQIVNDFQKGDIAEGYSVSREKKESFPLTVTSAQKNPTAFYLCASSMQVVVEKLFFGSGTQLSVL.

This clone was counted once. The chain has TRBV18 and TRBJ2-1; possible D gene TRBD2, 5 bases. The germline CDR1 and CDR2 sequences are KGHSH and LQKENI. Trimming left V 3 bases short and J 0 bases short, with 12 bases between. The CDR3 length is 16 residues. The CDR3 region is CASSPRLGSSYNEQFF. CDR3 sequence (DNA): TGTGCCAGCTCACCCCGTCTGGGGAGCTCCTACAATGAGCAGTTCTTC.

In this sample, this clone turned up once. The rearrangement links TRBV5-1 to TRBJ1-1; D is possibly TRBD1 (5 bases). V lost 5 bases, J lost 0 bases, and 11 bases lay in between. Germline lookup yields CDR1 SGHRS and CDR2 YFSETQ. The CDR3 is 14 amino acids. The DNA of the CDR3 is TGCGCCAGCAGTCCAGGGAAAATGAACACTGAAGCTTTCTTT. Its translation: CASSPGKMNTEAFF.

This clone was detected only a few times. The CDR3 loop is CASSLAQGEAFF. As DNA, the CDR3 is TGCGCCAGCAGCTTGGCACAGGGTGAAGCTTTCTTT. The chain links TRBV5-1 to TRBJ1-1; tentative D call: TRBD1 (6 bases). Deletions cut 0 bases from V and 7 bases from J, with 7 bases between. Germline V lookup: CDR1 SGHRS, CDR2 YFSETQ. The CDR3 contains 12 residues.

This chain uses TRBV7-2 with TRBJ2-3, with D unresolved. Trimming stripped 0 bases from V and 1 base from J, with 5 bases between. Germline CDR1 and CDR2: SGHTA and FQGNSA. This CDR3 has 14 amino acids. CDR3 nucleotides: TGTGCCAGCAGCTTAGCCCCCGGCACAGATACGCAGTATTTT. Translation gives CASSLAPGTDTQYF.

The count of this clone is one. The chain has TRBV6-4 and TRBJ1-6, with a possible D match to TRBD1 (6 bases). CDR3 length: 14 residues. Trimming removed 5 bases from V and 6 bases from J, with 11 bases in between. Germline loops: CDR1 MRHNA, CDR2 SNTAGT. The CDR3 bases are TGTGCCAGCAGTCAGGGGCTCAGTAATTCACCCCTCCACTTT. Protein product: CASSQGLSNSPLHF.

This rearrangement joins TRBV10-2 to TRBJ1-1, with TRBD1 as a possible D gene (5 bases). This CDR3 has 14 amino acids. The V and J ends lost 3 bases and 8 bases respectively, with 16 bases between them. Germline CDR1 and CDR2: WSHSY and SAAADI. The CDR3 reads CASSDNLGRHEAFF. The CDR3 DNA is TGCGCCAGCAGTGATAATCTGGGGCGACACGAAGCTTTCTTT.

The sample holds one count of this clone. The V gene is TRBV9, the J gene TRBJ2-3, with 12 positions matching TRBD2. CDR3 length: 13 amino acids. The germline gives CDR1 SGDLS, CDR2 YYNGEE. V was clipped by 3 bases and J by 8 bases; unmatched bases: 1. The CDR3 here is CASSGLAGATQYF. The CDR3 bases are TGTGCCAGCAGCGGACTAGCGGGAGCTACGCAGTATTTT.

The CDR3 spells CASRWRGPSTEAFF. DNA for the CDR3: TGTGCCAGCAGATGGAGGGGGCCGAGCACTGAAGCTTTCTTT. The chain couples TRBV6-5 to TRBJ1-1, with TRBD1 matching 7 bases. The CDR3 is 14 amino acids. Germline lookup yields CDR1 MNHEY and CDR2 SVGAGI. With V trimmed by 6 bases and J by 4 bases, 8 bases remained unmatched.

CDR3 sequence reads: CASSQDSSYNSPLHF. In nucleotides, the CDR3 is TGTGCCAGCAGCCAAGACAGCTCCTATAATTCACCCCTCCACTTT. This chain connects TRBV6-5 to TRBJ1-6; possible D gene TRBD1, 5 bases. CDR3 length: 15 residues. CDR1 is MNHEY, CDR2 SVGAGI, per germline. V shed 6 bases and J shed 0 bases, with 9 bases lying between them.

The rearrangement joins TRBV18 to TRBJ1-5; D may be TRBD1 (5 bases). This CDR3 spans 15 amino acids. The germline V gene has CDR1 KGHSH and CDR2 LQKENI. Trimming shortened V by 3 bases and J by 3 bases, and 12 bases separated the two germline ends. Here the CDR3 DNA reads TGTGCCAGCTCACCCCCCGACAGCCTCAATCAGCCCCAGCATTTT. It specifies CASSPPDSLNQPQHF.

The rearrangement links TRBV6-5 to TRBJ1-2; 10 bases agree with TRBD1. CDR3 length equals 16 residues. Germline V lookup: CDR1 MNHEY, CDR2 SVGAGI. The V segment lost 4 bases and the J segment 3 bases; nucleotides outside the gene matches: 8. The DNA of the CDR3 is TGTGCCAGCAGTTCACAGGGACAGGGGAAATACTATGGCTACACCTTC. Translating it yields CASSSQGQGKYYGYTF.

The chain employs TRBV5-1 and TRBJ2-5, with TRBD1 matching 10 bases. V was clipped by 0 bases and J by 5 bases; unmatched bases: 7. The CDR3 runs 16 residues. Germline assignment: CDR1 SGHRS and CDR2 YFSETQ. The CDR3 DNA is TGCGCCAGCAGCTTGGAAGGGACAGGGGTCGGGGAGACCCAGTACTTC. It encodes CASSLEGTGVGETQYF.

The rearrangement joins TRBV28 to TRBJ2-7; the D is unclear. CDR1 is MDHEN, CDR2 SYDVKM, per germline. Between the trimmed V and J ends, which lost 6 bases and 4 bases, there was a span of 7 bases. This CDR3 has 11 residues. The CDR3 sequence is CASSHQYEQYF. Written as DNA, the CDR3 is TGTGCCAGCAGCCATCAGTACGAGCAGTACTTC.

V is TRBV6-1 and J is TRBJ2-1; D is perhaps TRBD2 (5 bases). This CDR3 spans 16 amino acids. Germline-derived CDR1 and CDR2 are MNHNS and SASEGT. Trimming took off 2 bases at V and 10 bases at J, with 21 bases between the two ends. CDR3 coding DNA: TGTGCCAGCAGTGAACGAGGACGGTGGGAGTCCAGAGAGCAGTTCTTC. This gives the protein CASSERGRWESREQFF.

This clone turned up a few times. The V gene is TRBV6-5, the J gene TRBJ1-3; weak D call: TRBD1 (5 bases). Germline V gene sequence: CDR1 MNHEY, CDR2 SVGAGI. V lost 2 bases and J lost 1, with 12 bases in between. The length of the CDR3 is 16 residues. The CDR3 is CASSYLQDYSGNTIYF. CDR3 bases: TGTGCCAGCAGTTACCTACAGGACTATTCTGGAAACACCATATATTTT.

The rearrangement joins TRBV2 to TRBJ1-1; no definite D call. The germline V and J ends were trimmed by 6 bases and 4 bases, with 9 bases remaining between them. Germline V gives CDR1 SNHLY, CDR2 FYNNEI. This CDR3 region has 12 residues. As DNA, the CDR3 is TGTGCCAGCAGGGACTTAGCCACTGAAGCTTTCTTT. Translation: CASRDLATEAFF.